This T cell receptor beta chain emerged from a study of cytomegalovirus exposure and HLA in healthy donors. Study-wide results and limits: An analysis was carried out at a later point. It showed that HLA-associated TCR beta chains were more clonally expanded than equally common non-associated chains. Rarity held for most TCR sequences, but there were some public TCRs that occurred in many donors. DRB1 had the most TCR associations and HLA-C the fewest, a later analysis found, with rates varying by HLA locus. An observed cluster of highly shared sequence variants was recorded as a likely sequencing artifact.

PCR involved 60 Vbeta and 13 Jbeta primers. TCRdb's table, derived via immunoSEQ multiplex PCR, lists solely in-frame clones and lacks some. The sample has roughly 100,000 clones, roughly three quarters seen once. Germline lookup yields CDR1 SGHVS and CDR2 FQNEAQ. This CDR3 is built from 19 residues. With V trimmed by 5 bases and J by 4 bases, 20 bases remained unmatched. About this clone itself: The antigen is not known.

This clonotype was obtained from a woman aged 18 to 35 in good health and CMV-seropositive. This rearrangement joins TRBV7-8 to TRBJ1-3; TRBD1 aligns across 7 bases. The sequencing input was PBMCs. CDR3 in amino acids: CASSPKVQGLAVEGNTIYF. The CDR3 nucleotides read TGTGCCAGCAGCCCCAAGGTACAGGGGCTCGCAGTGGAAGGAAACACCATATATTTT.